Reported below is one T cell receptor (beta chain). Trimming stripped 4 bases from V and 5 bases from J, with 5 bases between. The germline V gene encodes CDR1 SEHNR and CDR2 FQNEAQ (reference sequence). CDR3 size: 11 residues. This sample was taken from a study of blood T cell repertoires in COVID-19. About the research overall: The analysed material was cDNA or gDNA that came from T cells, B-cell-depleted T cells, or PBMCs.

Data came from immunoSEQ multiplex PCR; TCRdb stores just in-frame clones and leaves some out. Of hundreds of thousands of clones listed, more than 80% are singletons. Self-reported history from a screening survey and questionnaire set each donor's cohort. The V and J genes are TRBV7-9 and TRBJ2-5; a weak D match, TRBD2 (5 bases). Sequences were obtained from PBMCs or T cells enriched from blood (not recorded which). The sequence was obtained from a man aged 18 to 29 who had recovered from COVID-19. The CDR3 region is CASSSGETQYF. The CDR3 bases are TGTGCCAGCAGCTCGGGGGAGACCCAGTACTTC.